Listed here are 10 T cell receptor beta chains from one sample, sequenced in a study of cytomegalovirus exposure and HLA in healthy donors. The PCR used 60 Vbeta and 13 Jbeta primers. Only in-frame clones appear in the TCRdb table, and some are missing; sequencing was by immunoSEQ multiplex PCR. Found here are about 160,000 clones, around 83% of them singletons; the top ten hold 8.5%. The sample comprised PBMCs. All receptors derive from a male donor in good health and CMV-seropositive.

The V gene is TRBV28, the J gene TRBJ1-5, with 9 nucleotides matching TRBD1. Germline V CDR1 and CDR2: MDHEN, SYDVKM. CDR3 length: 15 residues. The V segment lost 6 bases and the J segment 3 bases; nucleotides outside the gene matches: 6. The CDR3 loop is CASSLGDRDNQPQHF. The CDR3, as DNA: TGTGCCAGCAGCTTGGGGGACAGGGACAATCAGCCCCAGCATTTT.

The chain is built from TRBV29-1 and TRBJ1-2; D not resolved. The CDR3 contains 13 residues. Germline values: CDR1 SQVTM, CDR2 ANQGSEA. Deletions cut 6 bases from V and 2 bases from J, with 13 bases between. Here the CDR3 reads CSVQPTGNYGYTF. In nucleotides, the CDR3 is TGCAGCGTCCAACCGACGGGAAACTATGGCTACACCTTC.

The rearrangement links TRBV4-3 to TRBJ2-3, with 11 positions matching TRBD2. The CDR3 contains 16 residues. The germline gives CDR1 LGHNA, CDR2 YSLEER. V was clipped by 5 bases and J by 2 bases; unmatched bases: 6. The CDR3: CASSSTSGGFTDTQYF. The CDR3 region has the DNA TGCGCCAGCAGCAGCACTAGCGGGGGTTTCACAGATACGCAGTATTTT.

The genes are TRBV30 and TRBJ1-2; 8 bases agree with TRBD1. CDR1 GTSNPN and CDR2 SVGIG come from the germline V gene (reference sequence). Unmatched junction bases numbered 3, after V lost 2 bases and J lost 10 bases. The CDR3 runs to 11 residues. The CDR3 DNA reads as TGTGCCTGGAGTCGGACAGGGATCTACACCTTC. Translation: CAWSRTGIYTF.

V gene TRBV7-2 combines with J gene TRBJ2-5; 7 nucleotides match TRBD2. Germline V gives CDR1 SGHTA, CDR2 FQGNSA. The CDR3 is 13 residues long. J lost 4 bases, V lost 3 bases, and 2 bases had no gene match. The CDR3 coding sequence is TGTGCCAGCAGCTTCACTAGCGTAGAGACCCAGTACTTC. This translates into CASSFTSVETQYF.

The V gene is TRBV6-4, the J gene TRBJ1-1, with D possibly matching TRBD1 (5 bases). Germline loops: CDR1 MRHNA, CDR2 SNTAGT. The CDR3 has 14 residues. V shed 7 bases and J shed 1 base, with 13 bases lying between them. CDR3 amino acids: CASKRGSANTEAFF. For the CDR3, the DNA is TGTGCCAGCAAAAGGGGATCGGCGAACACTGAAGCTTTCTTT.

This chain connects TRBV11-3 to TRBJ1-1; D gene uncertain. The CDR3 length is 13 residues. CDR1 and CDR2 (germline): SGHNT, YENEEA. Trimming pared 6 bases from V and 1 base from J, leaving 9 bases between. The CDR3 loop is CASSRGGNTEAFF. CDR3 in DNA: TGTGCCAGCAGTCGGGGAGGGAACACTGAAGCTTTCTTT. Together with reference TRBV11-3 and TRBJ1-1, the CDR3 gives the full variable domain: EAGVVQSPRYKIIEKKQPVAFWCNPISGHNTLYWYLQNLGQGPELLIRYENEEAVDDSQLPKDRFSAERLKGVDSTLKIQPAELGDSAVYLCASSRGGNTEAFFGQGTRLTVV.

The rearrangement joins TRBV7-6 to TRBJ2-5; a weak D match, TRBD1 (6 bases). V was shortened by 5 bases and J by 5 bases, with 12 bases between the two germline ends. This CDR3 is 13 amino acids long. CDR1 and CDR2 (germline): SGHVS, FNYEAQ. This CDR3 is CASSVQGPETQYF. CDR3 DNA sequence: TGTGCCAGCAGCGTACAGGGTCCGGAGACCCAGTACTTC.

The V and J genes are TRBV6-5 and TRBJ1-2, with D possibly matching TRBD1 (6 bases). CDR1 MNHEY and CDR2 SVGAGI come from the germline V gene. This CDR3 has 13 residues. The V and J ends lost 6 bases and 4 bases respectively, with 12 bases between them. CDR3 protein: CASSPTGTYGYTF. CDR3 DNA: TGTGCCAGCAGCCCCACAGGGACCTATGGCTACACCTTC.

This sequence joins TRBV4-3 and TRBJ1-2; 7 nucleotides match TRBD1. The CDR3 spans 13 residues. Trimming took 8 bases from V and 5 from J; bases not matched to a gene: 8. Germline CDR1 and CDR2: LGHNA and YSLEER. CDR3 sequence reads: CASSGQNFYGYTF. The CDR3 DNA reads TGCGCCAGCTCGGGACAGAATTTTTATGGCTACACCTTC.